This T cell receptor beta chain was captured by sequencing in a study of blood T cells in healthy people across ages. The wider study: About one barcoded beta molecule per two T cells came from capture by template switching.

Study-level findings and limits: The CMV status of each donor remained undetermined, and this could have confounded shifts in expanded clonotypes.

Germline V gene lookup returns CDR1 SGHDT and CDR2 YYEEEE. Trimming removed 0 bases at V and 1 base at J, with 14 bases between. CDR3 length: 18 residues. Per-sample yields of isolated PBMCs were at least 6.5 million. A sample-barcoded 5' primer and a J-beta primer mix were used in a second PCR of about 7 to 11 cycles. MiXCR, applied by TCRdb to the 5' RACE reads, yields one record per CDR3 protein. This table has 800,000 to 950,000 distinct CDR3 sequences, approximately 32% appearing once. This clonotype was counted only a few times. What it recognizes is unknown. The same specimen was also included in a second study, on T cells of mothers and their children. That investigation notes: At a sensitivity of around 100 clones per million clonotypes, no persistent microchimeric T cell clones appeared.

The chain employs TRBV5-6 and TRBJ2-6, with D perhaps TRBD1 (5 bases). This TCR was recovered from a middle-aged woman in good health. The sequencing input was blood. CDR3 bases: TGTGCCAGCAGCTTGGAAATCAGGGCGACTTCTGGGGCCAACGTCCTGACTTTC. Translation: CASSLEIRATSGANVLTF.